The 17 T cell receptor beta chains below were found in one sample sequenced in a study of cytomegalovirus exposure and HLA in healthy donors. The data were produced by immunoSEQ multiplex PCR, yet TCRdb's version contains in-frame clones alone and is incomplete. The table has more than 90,000 clones, about nine tenths seen once; the top ten hold about 1.8%. What was sequenced was PBMCs. The receptors shown here come from a man younger than 35 in good health and CMV-seronegative.

The CDR3, as DNA: TGTGCCAGCACGGGACAGGGGAATTCACCCCTCCACTTT. Translating it yields CASTGQGNSPLHF. V usage is TRBV2 and J usage is TRBJ1-6; 10 nucleotides agree with TRBD1. Germline V CDR1 and CDR2: SNHLY, FYNNEI. Trimming took 7 bases from V and 7 from J; bases not matched to a gene: 1. This CDR3 has 13 amino acids.

The chain employs TRBV29-1 and TRBJ1-4; possibly TRBD1 for D (6 bases). This CDR3 is 14 amino acids long. The V gene lost 0 bases and the J gene lost 5 bases, with 10 bases spanning the gap. Per germline, CDR1 SQVTM and CDR2 ANQGSEA. CDR3 coding DNA: TGCAGCGTTGAAGATGTCACAGGGAATGAAAAACTGTTTTTT. Translated, it gives CSVEDVTGNEKLFF.

This clone was picked up a small number of times. The chain recombines TRBV7-8 with TRBJ1-2; D might be TRBD1 (6 bases). The germline gives CDR1 SGHVS, CDR2 FQNEAQ. The V end lost 5 bases, the J end lost 2 bases, and 12 bases lay between the germline ends. The length of the CDR3 is 14 residues. The CDR3 loop is CASSPSRGNYGYTF. The CDR3 DNA reads as TGTGCCAGCAGCCCAAGTAGGGGGAACTATGGCTACACCTTC.

The rearrangement uses TRBV7-2 and TRBJ2-1; 7 bases map to TRBD1. Unmatched junction bases numbered 3, after V lost 3 bases and J lost 4 bases. The germline V gene encodes CDR1 SGHTA and CDR2 FQGNSA. The CDR3 is 14 amino acids. The CDR3 loop reads CASSFGQAYNEQFF. In nucleotides, the CDR3 is TGTGCCAGCAGCTTCGGACAGGCTTACAATGAGCAGTTCTTC.

This chain joins TRBV7-2 and TRBJ1-5; the match to TRBD1 covers 8 bases. Trimming cost V 3 bases and J 6 bases; bases outside gene matches: 10. Germline CDR1 reads SGHTA; CDR2 reads FQGNSA. The CDR3 length is 16 residues. This CDR3 is CASSLNGPGGIQPQHF. The CDR3 nucleotides read TGTGCCAGCAGCTTGAACGGGCCAGGGGGCATTCAGCCCCAGCATTTT.

For the CDR3, the DNA is TGTGCCAGCAGTTTATCGATGGTGGGAGGCAAAAAAGGCTACACCTTC. It yields the protein CASSLSMVGGKKGYTF. This rearrangement joins TRBV27 to TRBJ1-2; D gene ambiguous. Germline lookup yields CDR1 MNHEY and CDR2 SMNVEV (reference sequence). This CDR3 contains 16 residues. The V end lost 0 bases, the J end lost 8 bases, and 19 bases lay between the germline ends.

The CDR3 DNA reads TGTGCCAGCAGTTTATTGCAAGAGACCCAGTACTTC. This codes for CASSLLQETQYF. The gene calls are TRBV25-1 and TRBJ2-5; D gene uncertain. Germline V CDR1 and CDR2: MGHDK, SYGVNS. Trimming took off 5 bases at V and 2 bases at J, with 6 bases between the two ends. CDR3 size: 12 residues.

V is TRBV6-6 and J is TRBJ2-5; D might be TRBD2 (7 bases). The CDR3 runs 13 residues. CDR1 is MNHNY, CDR2 SVGAGI, per germline (reference sequence). V was pared by 7 bases and J by 4 bases, with 13 bases between. The CDR3 loop reads CASKMGGGETQYF. The CDR3 DNA follows: TGTGCCAGCAAAATGGGAGGGGGAGAGACCCAGTACTTC.

The gene calls are TRBV2 and TRBJ2-3; the match to TRBD1 covers 9 bases. Germline V lookup: CDR1 SNHLY, CDR2 FYNNEI. The CDR3 sequence is 19 residues long. V lost 8 bases and J lost 2; bases outside the gene matches: 20. The chain's CDR3 is CASLGKTARDRALTDTQYF. The CDR3 DNA follows: TGTGCCAGCTTGGGAAAAACCGCTCGGGACAGGGCCCTCACAGATACGCAGTATTTT.

The chain has TRBV27 and TRBJ1-2; D remains unclear. Germline CDR1 is MNHEY and CDR2 is SMNVEV (reference sequence). The CDR3 extends over 15 amino acids. Trimming removed 3 bases at V and 4 bases at J, with 15 bases between. The CDR3 loop reads CASSFTRPKSYGYTF. The CDR3 nucleotides are TGTGCCAGCAGTTTTACCCGCCCTAAAAGCTATGGCTACACCTTC.

The J gene is TRBJ2-5, the V gene TRBV5-1, with 10 nucleotides matching TRBD2. Trimming removed 1 base from V and 2 bases from J; junction bases left unmatched: 2. Germline V gene lookup returns CDR1 SGHRS and CDR2 YFSETQ. The length of the CDR3 is 15 residues. This CDR3 reads CASSLSGGEQETQYF. CDR3 coding DNA: TGCGCCAGCAGCTTGAGCGGGGGGGAACAAGAGACCCAGTACTTC.

J is TRBJ2-1 and V is TRBV7-2; 9 bases agree with TRBD2. Germline V gene lookup returns CDR1 SGHTA and CDR2 FQGNSA. Trimming removed 3 bases from V and 4 bases from J; junction bases left unmatched: 4. The CDR3 contains 15 residues. CDR3 nucleotide sequence: TGTGCCAGCAGCTTTGGCGGGGGGGGATACAATGAGCAGTTCTTC. This sequence encodes CASSFGGGGYNEQFF. The whole variable domain, remainder taken from reference TRBV7-2 and TRBJ2-1, is GAGVSQSPSNKVTEKGKDVELRCDPISGHTALYWYRQSLGQGLEFLIYFQGNSAPDKSGLPSDRFSAERTGGSVSTLTIQRTQQEDSAVYLCASSFGGGGYNEQFFGPGTRLTVL.

The chain combines TRBV7-9 with TRBJ2-7, with TRBD1 identical over 8 bases. The CDR3 runs to 13 residues. The germline CDR1 and CDR2 sequences are SEHNR and FQNEAQ (reference sequence). V dropped 8 bases and J dropped 1; count of bases not matched to a gene: 4. The CDR3 nucleotides are TGTGCCAGCTCAGACAGGGGATCCTACGAGCAGTACTTC. Translating it yields CASSDRGSYEQYF.

The rearrangement links TRBV4-1 to TRBJ1-5; D unclear. The CDR3 has 14 amino acids. Trimming left V 5 bases short and J 2 bases short, with 10 bases between. Germline V gene sequence: CDR1 MGHRA, CDR2 YSYEKL. As DNA, the CDR3 is TGCGCCAGCAGCGCGGGGATCGGCAATCAGCCCCAGCATTTT. It specifies CASSAGIGNQPQHF.

The chain is built from TRBV19 and TRBJ1-5; TRBD1 might be the D (5 bases). The ends were cut back, 7 bases at V and 4 bases at J, with 17 bases in the middle. Germline CDR1 reads LNHDA; CDR2 reads SQIVND (reference sequence). The CDR3 length is 15 residues. CDR3 sequence reads: CASKGRGGGNQPQHF. DNA for the CDR3: TGTGCCAGTAAGGGTCGTGGGGGGGGTAATCAGCCCCAGCATTTT.

This rearrangement joins TRBV7-8 to TRBJ1-1; D unresolved. The germline V gene has CDR1 SGHVS and CDR2 FQNEAQ. There are 11 residues in the CDR3. V shed 4 bases and J shed 4 bases, with 4 bases lying between them. The CDR3 DNA is TGTGCCAGCAGCTCGGTCACTGAAGCTTTCTTT. It is translated as CASSSVTEAFF.

Only one count was recorded for this clone. V and J are TRBV6-5 and TRBJ2-5, with 7 bases that match TRBD1. The germline CDR1 and CDR2 sequences are MNHEY and SVGAGI. The CDR3 totals 15 residues. V trimming: 2 bases; J trimming: 2 bases; junction bases outside the gene matches: 5. The chain's CDR3 is CASSYRDRQQETQYF. CDR3 coding DNA: TGTGCCAGCAGTTACAGGGACAGACAACAAGAGACCCAGTACTTC.